The 27 T cell receptor beta chains below all came from one sample that was sequenced in a study of Ad26.COV2.S vaccination and SARS-CoV-2 variants. Treatment of the sample: roughly 19 received Ad26.COV2.S at low or high dose, single or two shots; roughly 5 received placebo; per-sample allocation not given. Samples came from day 63 after the first vaccine or placebo injection. Sequenced by immunoSEQ multiplex PCR; TCRdb stores in-frame clones only, minus some. The sample includes about 420,000 clones, approximately 88% of them seen just once. The source material was peripheral blood, sampled in a trial of Ad26.COV2.S vaccine versus placebo. All receptors derive from a person aged 18-65 years who received the Ad26.COV2.S COVID-19 vaccine or a placebo.

The chain is built from TRBV30 and TRBJ2-3, with TRBD1 identical over 7 bases. CDR1 is GTSNPN, CDR2 SVGIG, per germline (reference sequence). The CDR3 is 15 residues long. Trimming took 5 bases from V and 4 from J; bases not matched to a gene: 12. CDR3 amino acids: CAWAEGQSHSDTQYF. The CDR3 coding sequence is TGTGCCTGGGCCGAGGGACAGTCACATTCAGATACGCAGTATTTT.

V gene TRBV19 combines with J gene TRBJ2-1; 12 positions agree with TRBD2. From germline, CDR1 is LNHDA and CDR2 SQIVND (reference sequence). This CDR3 is 17 amino acids long. Trimming took 8 bases from V and 0 from J; bases not matched to a gene: 8. CDR3 sequence: CASSNRLAGASYNEQFF. Written as DNA, the CDR3 is TGTGCCAGTTCGAACCGACTAGCGGGGGCCTCCTACAATGAGCAGTTCTTC.

The chain carries TRBV28 and TRBJ1-6; D remains ambiguous. The V gene lost 3 bases and the J gene lost 0 bases, with 6 bases spanning the gap. Germline CDR1 and CDR2: MDHEN and SYDVKM. The CDR3 covers 15 residues. For the CDR3, the DNA is TGTGCCAGCAGTTTTTCGAGCTCCTATAATTCACCCCTCCACTTT. It encodes CASSFSSSYNSPLHF. Complete variable domain (other parts from reference TRBV28 and TRBJ1-6): DVKVTQSSRYLVKRTGEKVFLECVQDMDHENMFWYRQDPGLGLRLIYFSYDVKMKEKGDIPEGYSVSREKKERFSLILESASTNQTSMYLCASSFSSSYNSPLHFGNGTRLTVT.

The chain is built from TRBV6-1 and TRBJ1-4; perhaps TRBD1 as D (5 bases). The length of the CDR3 is 14 residues. Trimming cost V 3 bases and J 8 bases, with 13 bases left between them. Germline CDR1 is MNHNS and CDR2 is SASEGT. The CDR3 coding sequence is TGTGCCAGCAGTGATCCAGGGCGAGACGAAAAACTGTTTTTT. The encoded protein is CASSDPGRDEKLFF.

The gene calls are TRBV7-2 and TRBJ2-5; no reliable D call. Germline V lookup: CDR1 SGHTA, CDR2 FQGNSA. This CDR3 is 14 amino acids long. V was cut by 3 bases and J by 3 bases, with 11 bases left in between. CDR3 nucleotide sequence: TGTGCCAGCAGCTTGAGTCCGATCGAAGAGACCCAGTACTTC. Protein sequence: CASSLSPIEETQYF. Using reference TRBV7-2 and TRBJ2-5 for the parts outside the CDR3, the full variable domain is GAGVSQSPSNKVTEKGKDVELRCDPISGHTALYWYRQSLGQGLEFLIYFQGNSAPDKSGLPSDRFSAERTGGSVSTLTIQRTQQEDSAVYLCASSLSPIEETQYFGPGTRLLVL.

The rearrangement joins TRBV21-1 to TRBJ1-5; the table gives TRBD1 as D, unverified against the DNA. TRBV21-1 is shown as a pseudogene. There are 19 residues in the CDR3. CDR3 in amino acids: CASSNPGQGWGFCNQPQHF. The CDR3 bases are TGTGCCAGCAGCAATCCGGGACAGGGATGGGGATTTTGTAATCAGCCCCAGCATTTT.

In its sample, this clone was seen once. The chain uses TRBV5-4 and TRBJ2-1, with TRBD1 identical over 8 bases. This CDR3 is 15 amino acids long. CDR1 and CDR2 from the germline V gene are SGHNT and YYREEE (reference sequence). V lost 3 bases and J lost 2; bases outside the gene matches: 4. The CDR3 DNA sequence: TGTGCCAGCAGCTCCGGACAGGGTGCCTACAATGAGCAGTTCTTC. Translation: CASSSGQGAYNEQFF.

This clone appeared once. It is unclear where the CDR3 begins or ends on the DNA, so no DNA is shown, and the CDR3 is as TCRdb lists it. The chain has TRBV27 and TRBJ1-2. Both ends counted, the CDR3 spans 13 residues. The V gene's germline CDR1 is MNHEY and CDR2 SMNVEV (reference sequence). The CDR3 protein is CASSSSGNYGYTF.

V and J are TRBV2 and TRBJ1-2, with unresolved D. V lost 2 bases, J lost 4 bases, and 17 bases lay in between. The CDR3 runs 16 residues. Germline values: CDR1 SNHLY, CDR2 FYNNEI. CDR3 sequence: CASSETLAASSYGYTF. CDR3 DNA: TGTGCCAGCAGTGAAACGTTGGCAGCTTCTTCCTATGGCTACACCTTC.

This clone was counted between two and nine times. The chain recombines TRBV19 with TRBJ1-2; 9 bases fit TRBD1. CDR1 is LNHDA, CDR2 SQIVND, per germline (reference sequence). V was pared by 5 bases and J by 4 bases, with 11 bases of the junction left unmatched. The CDR3 sequence is 16 residues long. For the CDR3, the DNA is TGTGCCAGTAGTCCCGGGACAGGGAGTGTGAGCTATGGCTACACCTTC. Amino acid sequence: CASSPGTGSVSYGYTF. The variable domain in full, completed from reference TRBV19 and TRBJ1-2, reads DGGITQSPKYLFRKEGQNVTLSCEQNLNHDAMYWYRQDPGQGLRLIYYSQIVNDFQKGDIAEGYSVSREKKESFPLTVTSAQKNPTAFYLCASSPGTGSVSYGYTFGSGTRLTVV.

The V gene is TRBV6-5, the J gene TRBJ1-2, with 7 bases aligning to TRBD1. J lost 3 bases, V lost 0 bases, and 7 bases had no gene match. Germline V gene data show CDR1 as MNHEY and CDR2 as SVGAGI. There are 16 residues in the CDR3. The CDR3 loop reads CASSYSRGRGDYGYTF. The DNA of the CDR3 is TGTGCCAGCAGTTACTCGAGGGGGCGCGGGGACTATGGCTACACCTTC.

The rearrangement joins TRBV7-2 to TRBJ2-3; D call uncertain. V lost 5 bases to trimming and J lost 0 bases, with 9 bases between them. The CDR3 runs 14 residues. From germline, CDR1 is SGHTA and CDR2 FQGNSA. The CDR3 DNA follows: TGTGCCAGCAGCGTCATGTCTAGCACAGATACGCAGTATTTT. It is translated as CASSVMSSTDTQYF.

The chain links TRBV30 to TRBJ2-3, with 7 bases fitting TRBD2. CDR3 size: 15 residues. CDR1 and CDR2 (germline): GTSNPN, SVGIG (reference sequence). J lost 5 bases, V lost 0 bases, and 8 bases had no gene match. In nucleotides, the CDR3 is TGTGCCTGGAGTGTCGTAACGGGGGGTAGAGATACGCAGTATTTT. This encodes CAWSVVTGGRDTQYF.

The chain carries TRBV11-2 and TRBJ2-2; no clear D. V lost 0 bases and J lost 4, with 9 bases in between. This CDR3 contains 15 residues. Per germline, CDR1 SGHAT and CDR2 FQNNGV. The CDR3 protein is CASSLESPFTGELFF. CDR3 in DNA: TGTGCCAGCAGCTTAGAATCCCCTTTCACCGGGGAGCTGTTTTTT.

The chain carries TRBV5-4 and TRBJ2-1; 8 bases agree with TRBD1. Per germline, CDR1 SGHNT and CDR2 YYREEE (reference sequence). The CDR3 is made up of 15 amino acids. V was pared by 1 base and J by 8 bases, with 8 bases of the junction left unmatched. This CDR3 reads CASSLWTGPADEQFF. The CDR3 bases are TGTGCCAGCAGCTTGTGGACAGGGCCCGCCGATGAGCAGTTCTTC.

The J gene is TRBJ1-1, the V gene TRBV11-1, with D perhaps TRBD1 (6 bases). V was pared by 3 bases and J by 6 bases, with 11 bases between. The CDR3 is 13 amino acids. Germline assignment: CDR1 SGHAT and CDR2 FQDESV (reference sequence). For the CDR3, the DNA is TGTGCCAGCAGCTTCGGGGAGGGGGCTGAAGCTTTCTTT. This encodes CASSFGEGAEAFF.

The chain links TRBV5-6 to TRBJ1-1, with TRBD1 matching 11 bases. V shed 5 bases, J shed 4 bases, and the junction held 7 bases outside the gene matches. The CDR3 runs 15 residues. Germline CDR1 and CDR2: SGHDT and YYEEEE. CDR3 bases: TGTGCCAGCAGGCAAGGACAGGGGGCATCCACTGAAGCTTTCTTT. Amino acids: CASRQGQGASTEAFF.

The CDR3 spells CASSQVAGGEQYF. The DNA of the CDR3 is TGTGCCAGCAGCCAAGTGGCGGGGGGGGAGCAGTACTTC. The rearrangement uses TRBV3-1 (or the pseudogene TRBV3-2) and TRBJ2-7; TRBD2 aligns across 9 bases. V shed 1 base and J 7 bases; nucleotides not matched to a gene: 2. CDR1 and CDR2 from the germline V gene are LGHDT and YNNKEL (reference sequence). The CDR3 runs to 13 residues.

This clone is a singleton in its sample. The chain joins TRBV6-5 to TRBJ2-4; 10 nucleotides line up with TRBD1. Germline CDR1 MNHEY, CDR2 SVGAGI. The CDR3 has 15 residues. Germline trimming cut 4 bases from V and 8 bases from J; bases unmatched to any gene: 8. Here the CDR3 reads CASSSPDRGRDIQYF. CDR3 in DNA: TGTGCCAGCAGTTCGCCCGACAGGGGGCGAGACATTCAGTACTTC.

V and J are TRBV19 and TRBJ1-1; the match to TRBD1 covers 11 bases. The V gene end was trimmed by 6 bases and the J gene end by 5 bases; junction bases not matched to a gene: 5. The CDR3 covers 14 residues. Germline-derived CDR1 and CDR2 are LNHDA and SQIVND (reference sequence). CDR3 loop: CASSPDRGLTEAFF. DNA of the CDR3: TGTGCCAGTAGCCCGGACAGGGGGCTTACTGAAGCTTTCTTT.

This CDR3 reads CASSQGDQGLNTGELFF. CDR3 bases: TGTGCCAGCAGCCAAGGGGACCAGGGATTAAACACCGGGGAGCTGTTTTTT. V gene TRBV3-1 (or the pseudogene TRBV3-2) combines with J gene TRBJ2-2; tentatively, D is TRBD1 or TRBD2 (5 bases each). Germline CDR1 LGHDT, CDR2 YNNKEL (reference sequence). The CDR3 extends over 17 amino acids. The ends were cut back, 1 base at V and 2 bases at J, with 14 bases in the middle.

This chain joins TRBV9 and TRBJ2-3; D is ambiguous. With 6 bases removed from V and 5 bases from J, the gap between germline ends came to 7 bases. Germline V gene sequence: CDR1 SGDLS, CDR2 YYNGEE. This CDR3 is built from 11 residues. The CDR3 DNA reads TGTGCCAGCACCGACGGAGATACGCAGTATTTT. Its protein is CASTDGDTQYF.

The genes are TRBV7-2 and TRBJ1-4; D unresolved. V gave up 7 bases and J gave up 4 bases, with 10 bases separating them. The CDR3 has 13 amino acids. Germline lookup yields CDR1 SGHTA and CDR2 FQGNSA. CDR3 DNA sequence: TGTGCCAGCACCGTCGTACGTAATGAAAAACTGTTTTTT. It yields the protein CASTVVRNEKLFF.

This sequence joins TRBV19 and TRBJ2-7; D possibly corresponds to TRBD2 (6 bases). Germline V gene data show CDR1 as LNHDA and CDR2 as SQIVND (reference sequence). This CDR3 has 13 residues. The ends were cut back, 8 bases at V and 6 bases at J, with 17 bases in the middle. Here the CDR3 reads CASLPRQGGEQYF. DNA of the CDR3: TGTGCCAGTCTCCCGCGGCAGGGAGGCGAGCAGTACTTC. Full variable domain (remainder filled in from reference TRBV19 and TRBJ2-7): DGGITQSPKYLFRKEGQNVTLSCEQNLNHDAMYWYRQDPGQGLRLIYYSQIVNDFQKGDIAEGYSVSREKKESFPLTVTSAQKNPTAFYLCASLPRQGGEQYFGPGTRLTVT.

This chain connects TRBV7-2 to TRBJ2-7, with 7 bases aligning to TRBD1. The CDR3 covers 14 residues. Germline assignment: CDR1 SGHTA and CDR2 FQGNSA. V was clipped by 5 bases and J by 3 bases; unmatched bases: 7. CDR3 amino acids: CASSIRQGGYEQYF. For the CDR3, the DNA is TGTGCCAGCAGCATAAGACAGGGCGGCTACGAGCAGTACTTC. The full variable domain, with the rest looked up from reference TRBV7-2 and TRBJ2-7, is GAGVSQSPSNKVTEKGKDVELRCDPISGHTALYWYRQSLGQGLEFLIYFQGNSAPDKSGLPSDRFSAERTGGSVSTLTIQRTQQEDSAVYLCASSIRQGGYEQYFGPGTRLTVT.

V gene TRBV7-2 combines with J gene TRBJ2-1, with D possibly TRBD2 on 5 matching bases. Trimming removed 5 bases from V and 2 bases from J, with 13 bases in between. CDR1 is SGHTA and CDR2 is FQGNSA in the germline V gene. The CDR3 runs 15 residues. The CDR3 reads CASSPAGVTYNEQFF. CDR3 in DNA: TGTGCCAGCAGCCCGGCCGGGGTTACCTACAATGAGCAGTTCTTC.

The rearrangement links TRBV5-6 to TRBJ2-3; D is unresolved. Germline lookup yields CDR1 SGHDT and CDR2 YYEEEE. CDR3 size: 12 residues. The V end lost 2 bases, the J end lost 11 bases, and 12 bases lay between the germline ends. In nucleotides, the CDR3 is TGTGCCAGCAGCTTACCCGCCGAGATGCAGTATTTT. Protein sequence: CASSLPAEMQYF.